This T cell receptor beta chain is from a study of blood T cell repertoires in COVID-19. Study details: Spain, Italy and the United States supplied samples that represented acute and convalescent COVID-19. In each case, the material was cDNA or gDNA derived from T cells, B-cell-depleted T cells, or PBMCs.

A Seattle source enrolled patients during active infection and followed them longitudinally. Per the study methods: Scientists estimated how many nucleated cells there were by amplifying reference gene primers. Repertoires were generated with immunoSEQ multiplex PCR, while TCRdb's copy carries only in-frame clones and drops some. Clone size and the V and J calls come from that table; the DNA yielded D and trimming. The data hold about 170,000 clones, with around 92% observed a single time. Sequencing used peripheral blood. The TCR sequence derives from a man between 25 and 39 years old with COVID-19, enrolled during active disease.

CDR3 sequence reads: CATSDSGTGFREQYF. The DNA for the CDR3 is TGTGCCACCAGTGATTCCGGGACAGGGTTTCGTGAGCAGTACTTC. V usage is TRBV24-1 and J usage is TRBJ2-7, with 9 bases fitting TRBD1. Germline values: CDR1 KGHDR, CDR2 SFDVKD. The V and J ends lost 2 bases and 7 bases, in that order; junction bases with no gene match: 8. This CDR3 comprises 15 residues.